The clone carrying this TCR beta chain appeared a few times. Together with a sample-barcoded 5' primer, a J-beta primer mix was included in a second PCR lasting 7 to 11 cycles. TCRdb fed the 5' RACE reads into MiXCR, producing one record per CDR3 protein. In the table there are some 1 million distinct CDR3 sequences, more than 35% of which are singletons. This entry belongs to a study of blood T cells in healthy people across ages. Germline CDR1 SGHRS, CDR2 YFSETQ. CDR3 length equals 14 residues. Trimming took 4 bases from V and 0 from J, leaving 8 bases between them. Samples each yielded at least 6 micrograms of total RNA.

Sequencing was done on a sample of blood. The rearrangement uses TRBV5-1 and TRBJ2-1, with D unresolved. The TCR originated in a woman aged 60-70 years in good health. The chain's CDR3 is CASSGPSSYNEQFF. DNA for the CDR3: TGCGCCAGCAGCGGGCCCTCCTCCTACAATGAGCAGTTCTTC.